These T cell receptor beta chains were read from a single sample in a study of neoadjuvant anti-PD-1 for oral cavity cancer. Some clones are missing from TCRdb's copy, which holds only in-frame ones; the method was immunoSEQ multiplex PCR. The sample gives 6,000 to 7,500 clones, just under 75% of which show up once; roughly 2.5% is in the top ten. Sequencing was performed on PBMCs, taken before nivolumab (anti-PD-1) treatment. These receptors came from a person aged 35-79 years with oral cavity squamous cell carcinoma. CDR3s include the opening cysteine and the closing phenylalanine or tryptophan. The D gene is left open where the match is weak. Part of the rows lack a size; the others show once, few, many or a class for expanded clones.

clone size: .; V gene: TRBV6-5; J gene: TRBJ1-3; D gene: .; CDR3 protein: CASSYEPGSGDTIYF; CDR3 DNA: TGTGCCAGCAGTTACGAGCCGGGCTCCGGGGACACCATATATTTT
clone size: few; V gene: TRBV5-6; J gene: TRBJ1-5; D gene: TRBD1; CDR3 protein: CASSPSGTGLFQPQHF; CDR3 DNA: TGTGCCAGCAGCCCCTCCGGGACAGGGCTGTTTCAGCCCCAGCATTTT
clone size: .; V gene: TRBV7-2; J gene: TRBJ2-3; D gene: .; CDR3 protein: CASSLDRASTDTQYF; CDR3 DNA: TGTGCCAGCAGCTTGGACCGAGCTAGCACAGATACGCAGTATTTT
clone size: .; V gene: TRBV7-7; J gene: TRBJ2-3; D gene: .; CDR3 protein: CASSLGRTDTQYF; CDR3 DNA: TGTGCCAGCAGCTTAGGACGCACAGATACGCAGTATTTT
clone size: .; V gene: TRBV2; J gene: TRBJ1-4; D gene: .; CDR3 protein: CASSHRDGANEKLFF; CDR3 DNA: TGTGCCAGCAGTCACCGGGACGGAGCTAATGAAAAACTGTTTTTT
clone size: .; V gene: TRBV19; J gene: TRBJ1-2; D gene: .; CDR3 protein: CASSHSGGSRIYGYTF; CDR3 DNA: TGTGCCAGTAGCCACTCCGGGGGGTCCAGGATCTATGGCTACACCTTC
clone size: .; V gene: TRBV2; J gene: TRBJ2-5; D gene: .; CDR3 protein: CASRPEETQYF; CDR3 DNA: TGTGCCAGCAGGCCAGAAGAGACCCAGTACTTC
clone size: few; V gene: TRBV5-8; J gene: TRBJ1-2; D gene: TRBD1; CDR3 protein: CASSLVGTGQGEYGYTF; CDR3 DNA: TGTGCCAGCAGCTTGGTCGGAACGGGACAGGGAGAGTATGGCTACACCTTC
clone size: .; V gene: TRBV7-2; J gene: TRBJ1-5; D gene: .; CDR3 protein: CASSSQGTNNQPQHF; CDR3 DNA: TGTGCCAGCAGCAGTCAGGGGACCAACAATCAGCCCCAGCATTTT
clone size: .; V gene: TRBV28; J gene: TRBJ1-6; D gene: .; CDR3 protein: CASIRTVYNSPLHF; CDR3 DNA: TGTGCCAGCATTCGGACAGTCTATAATTCACCCCTCCACTTT
clone size: few; V gene: TRBV6-5; J gene: TRBJ1-2; D gene: .; CDR3 protein: CASSYSGGLGYTF; CDR3 DNA: TGTGCCAGCAGTTACAGCGGGGGTTTGGGCTACACCTTC
clone size: .; V gene: TRBV4-1; J gene: TRBJ1-4; D gene: .; CDR3 protein: CASSHIDRGTNEKLFF; CDR3 DNA: TGCGCCAGCAGCCATATAGACCGGGGAACTAATGAAAAACTGTTTTTT
clone size: .; V gene: TRBV7-2; J gene: TRBJ1-4; D gene: .; CDR3 protein: CASSPGGANEKLFF; CDR3 DNA: TGTGCCAGCAGCCCCGGGGGCGCTAATGAAAAACTGTTTTTT
clone size: .; V gene: TRBV4-1; J gene: TRBJ1-4; D gene: .; CDR3 protein: CASSQESWVREKLFF; CDR3 DNA: TGCGCCAGCAGCCAAGAGTCGTGGGTACGAGAAAAACTGTTTTTT
clone size: .; V gene: TRBV7-2; J gene: TRBJ2-5; D gene: .; CDR3 protein: CASSLHGFQETQYF; CDR3 DNA: TGTGCCAGCAGCTTACATGGCTTCCAAGAGACCCAGTACTTC
clone size: .; V gene: TRBV5-5; J gene: TRBJ1-2; D gene: TRBD1; CDR3 protein: CASSLITGGNYGYTF; CDR3 DNA: TGTGCCAGCAGCTTGATTACAGGGGGAAACTATGGCTACACCTTC
clone size: .; V gene: TRBV6-1; J gene: TRBJ2-7; D gene: TRBD1; CDR3 protein: CASRIPGQGGEQYF; CDR3 DNA: TGTGCCAGCAGGATACCGGGACAGGGGGGCGAGCAGTACTTC
clone size: few; V gene: TRBV19; J gene: TRBJ1-5; D gene: .; CDR3 protein: CASSMVADSATNQPQHF; CDR3 DNA: TGTGCCAGTAGTATGGTGGCGGATTCAGCTACCAATCAGCCCCAGCATTTT
clone size: .; V gene: TRBV5-1; J gene: TRBJ2-2; D gene: TRBD1; CDR3 protein: CASSPTGTGELFF; CDR3 DNA: TGCGCCAGCAGCCCGACAGGGACCGGGGAGCTGTTTTTT
clone size: .; V gene: TRBV27; J gene: TRBJ2-1; D gene: TRBD2; CDR3 protein: CASSLGGTSGIYNEQFF; CDR3 DNA: TGTGCCAGCAGTTTAGGGGGGACTAGCGGGATCTACAATGAGCAGTTCTTC
clone size: .; V gene: TRBV9; J gene: TRBJ1-3; D gene: .; CDR3 protein: CASSVVPGGSGNTIYF; CDR3 DNA: TGTGCCAGCAGCGTAGTCCCGGGGGGATCCGGAAACACCATATATTTT
clone size: few; V gene: TRBV6-4; J gene: TRBJ2-3; D gene: TRBD2; CDR3 protein: CASSDSSGGTDTQYF; CDR3 DNA: TGTGCCAGCAGTGACTCTAGCGGGGGCACAGATACGCAGTATTTT
clone size: .; V gene: TRBV6-1; J gene: TRBJ1-1; D gene: .; CDR3 protein: CASRREGQAFF; CDR3 DNA: TGTGCCAGCAGGAGGGAAGGTCAGGCTTTCTTT
clone size: .; V gene: TRBV4-3; J gene: TRBJ1-1; D gene: .; CDR3 protein: CASSQDVTETNTEAFF; CDR3 DNA: TGCGCCAGCAGCCAAGATGTTACGGAGACGAACACTGAAGCTTTCTTT
clone size: few; V gene: TRBV28; J gene: TRBJ2-7; D gene: TRBD1; CDR3 protein: CASRDRGSYEQYF; CDR3 DNA: TGTGCCAGCCGGGACAGGGGATCCTACGAGCAGTACTTC
clone size: .; V gene: TRBV5-8; J gene: TRBJ1-1; D gene: .; CDR3 protein: CASSPGGMNTEAFF; CDR3 DNA: TGTGCCAGCAGCCCAGGAGGGATGAACACTGAAGCTTTCTTT
clone size: .; V gene: TRBV19; J gene: TRBJ2-7; D gene: TRBD1; CDR3 protein: CASSIGQGRNEQYF; CDR3 DNA: TGTGCCAGTAGTATCGGACAGGGGCGGAACGAGCAGTACTTC
clone size: .; V gene: TRBV20-1; J gene: TRBJ1-3; D gene: .; CDR3 protein: CSAGSGNTIYF; CDR3 DNA: TGCAGTGCAGGGTCAGGAAACACCATATATTTT
clone size: .; V gene: TRBV27; J gene: TRBJ2-2; D gene: TRBD1; CDR3 protein: CASTRGTGTTGELFF; CDR3 DNA: TGTGCCAGCACCAGGGGGACAGGGACCACCGGGGAGCTGTTTTTT